Included here is one T cell receptor beta chain sequence, with context. Antigen specificity is unknown. The data stem from a study of T cell clonotyping in hematopoietic cell transplantation. Study-level results: Recipient TCR diversity dropped after transplant; expanded clonotypes rose from day 30 to 180.

This table comes from immunoSEQ multiplex PCR, and its TCRdb copy is limited to in-frame clones, with some not included. The top ten hold 10% to 15% of the sample, which has about 10,000 clones, roughly half seen once. The V end was cut by 2 bases, the J end by 5 bases, with 9 bases between. CDR1 is SGHTA, CDR2 FQGNSA, per germline. The CDR3 is 13 residues long. The chain carries TRBV7-2 and TRBJ1-2; weak D call: TRBD1 (5 bases). The receptor's source is a female patient aged 50 to 65 who had an allogeneic stem cell transplant from an unrelated donor, so the T cells may come from the graft donor. Some clones in this sample may be carry-over from other donors' samples. This specimen was peripheral blood mononuclear cells, taken 100 days after allogeneic stem cell transplant. The CDR3 region is CASSLRGGYGYTF. The DNA of the CDR3 is TGTGCCAGCAGCTTAAGGGGCGGGTATGGCTACACCTTC. Using reference TRBV7-2 and TRBJ1-2 for the parts outside the CDR3, the full variable domain is GAGVSQSPSNKVTEKGKDVELRCDPISGHTALYWYRQSLGQGLEFLIYFQGNSAPDKSGLPSDRFSAERTGGSVSTLTIQRTQQEDSAVYLCASSLRGGYGYTFGSGTRLTVV.